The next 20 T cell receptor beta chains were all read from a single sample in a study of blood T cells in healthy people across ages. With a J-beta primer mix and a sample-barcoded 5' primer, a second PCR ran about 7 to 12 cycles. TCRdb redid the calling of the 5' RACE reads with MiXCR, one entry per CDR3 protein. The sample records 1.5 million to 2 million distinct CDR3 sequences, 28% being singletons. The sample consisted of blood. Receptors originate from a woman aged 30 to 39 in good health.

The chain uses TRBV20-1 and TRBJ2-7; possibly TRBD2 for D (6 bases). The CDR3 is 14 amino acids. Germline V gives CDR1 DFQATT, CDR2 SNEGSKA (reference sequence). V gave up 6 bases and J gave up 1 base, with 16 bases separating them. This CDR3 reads CSARGVAVSYEQYF. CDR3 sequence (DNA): TGCAGTGCCCGCGGAGTAGCGGTATCCTACGAGCAGTACTTC.

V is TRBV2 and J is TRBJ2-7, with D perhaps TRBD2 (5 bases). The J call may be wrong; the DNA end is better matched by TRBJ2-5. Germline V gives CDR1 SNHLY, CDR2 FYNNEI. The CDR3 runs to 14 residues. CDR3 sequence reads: CASRGSAGRGTQYF. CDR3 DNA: TGTGCCAGCAGGGGCAGCGCCGGACGGGGGACCCAGTACTTC.

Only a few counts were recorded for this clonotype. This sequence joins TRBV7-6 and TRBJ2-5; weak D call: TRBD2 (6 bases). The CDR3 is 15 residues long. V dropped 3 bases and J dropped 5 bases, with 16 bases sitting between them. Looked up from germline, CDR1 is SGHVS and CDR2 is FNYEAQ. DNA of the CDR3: TGTGCCAGCAGCTTCGGGGGAAGTGTTGAGGAGACCCAGTACTTC. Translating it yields CASSFGGSVEETQYF.

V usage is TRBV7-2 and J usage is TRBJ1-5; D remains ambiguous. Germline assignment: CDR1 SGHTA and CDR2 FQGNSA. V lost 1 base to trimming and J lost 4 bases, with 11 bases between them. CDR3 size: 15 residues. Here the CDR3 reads CASSLESRRNQPQHF. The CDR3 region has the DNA TGTGCCAGCAGCTTAGAAAGCAGACGAAATCAGCCCCAGCATTTT.

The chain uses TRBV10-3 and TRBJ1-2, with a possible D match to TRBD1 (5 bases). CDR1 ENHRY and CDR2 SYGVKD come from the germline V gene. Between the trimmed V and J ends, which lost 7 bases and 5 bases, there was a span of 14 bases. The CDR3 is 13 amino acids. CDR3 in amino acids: CAITPEGIYGYTF. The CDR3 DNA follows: TGTGCCATCACCCCCGAGGGGATTTATGGCTACACCTTC.

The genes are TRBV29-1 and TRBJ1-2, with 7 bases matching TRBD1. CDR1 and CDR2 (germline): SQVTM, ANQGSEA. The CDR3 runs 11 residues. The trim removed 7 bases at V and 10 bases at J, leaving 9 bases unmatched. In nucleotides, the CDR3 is TGCAGCGCCAGGGGGAGCGGAGACTACACCTTC. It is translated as CSARGSGDYTF.

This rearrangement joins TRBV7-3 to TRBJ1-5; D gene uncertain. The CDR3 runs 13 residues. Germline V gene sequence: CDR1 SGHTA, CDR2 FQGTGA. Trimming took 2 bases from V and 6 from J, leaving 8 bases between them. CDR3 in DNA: TGTGCCAGCAGCTTATTGTTTGGTCAGCCCCAGCATTTT. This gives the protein CASSLLFGQPQHF. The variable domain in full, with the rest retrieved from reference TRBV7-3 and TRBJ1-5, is GAGVSQTPSNKVTEKGKYVELRCDPISGHTALYWYRQSLGQGPEFLIYFQGTGAADDSGLPNDRFFAVRPEGSVSTLKIQRTERGDSAVYLCASSLLFGQPQHFGDGTRLSIL.

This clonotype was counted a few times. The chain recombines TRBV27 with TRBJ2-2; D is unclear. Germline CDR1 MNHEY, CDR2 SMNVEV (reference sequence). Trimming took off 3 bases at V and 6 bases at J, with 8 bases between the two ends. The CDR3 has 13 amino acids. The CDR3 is CASSFGNPGELFF. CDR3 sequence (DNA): TGTGCCAGCAGTTTTGGGAATCCCGGGGAGCTGTTTTTT.

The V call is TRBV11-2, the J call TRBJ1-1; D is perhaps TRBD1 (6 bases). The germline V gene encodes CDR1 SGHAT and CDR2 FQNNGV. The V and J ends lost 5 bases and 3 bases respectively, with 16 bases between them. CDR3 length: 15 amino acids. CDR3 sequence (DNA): TGTGCCAGCAGCCCAGGGGCAGGCTCGGACACTGAAGCTTTCTTT. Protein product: CASSPGAGSDTEAFF.

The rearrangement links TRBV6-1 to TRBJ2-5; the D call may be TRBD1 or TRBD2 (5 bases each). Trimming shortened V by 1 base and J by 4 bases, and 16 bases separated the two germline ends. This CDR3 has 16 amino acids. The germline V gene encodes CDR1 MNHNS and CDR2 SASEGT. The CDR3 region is CASSEGGWWLRETQYF. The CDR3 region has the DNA TGTGCCAGCAGTGAAGGGGGGTGGTGGCTGAGAGAGACCCAGTACTTC.

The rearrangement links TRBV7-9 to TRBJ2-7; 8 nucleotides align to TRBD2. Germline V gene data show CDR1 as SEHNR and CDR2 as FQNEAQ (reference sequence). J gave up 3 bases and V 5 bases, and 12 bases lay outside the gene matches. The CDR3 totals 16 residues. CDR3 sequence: CASSPAVASGRYEQYF. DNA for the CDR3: TGTGCCAGCAGCCCGGCGGTGGCTAGCGGGCGCTACGAGCAGTACTTC.

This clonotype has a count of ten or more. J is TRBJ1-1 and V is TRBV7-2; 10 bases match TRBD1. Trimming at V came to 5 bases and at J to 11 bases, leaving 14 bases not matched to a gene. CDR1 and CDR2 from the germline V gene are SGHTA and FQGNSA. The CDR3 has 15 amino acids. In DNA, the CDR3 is TGTGCCAGCAGCCTGACCGGGACAGGGGCGGTTGCGGCTTTCTTT. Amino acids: CASSLTGTGAVAAFF.

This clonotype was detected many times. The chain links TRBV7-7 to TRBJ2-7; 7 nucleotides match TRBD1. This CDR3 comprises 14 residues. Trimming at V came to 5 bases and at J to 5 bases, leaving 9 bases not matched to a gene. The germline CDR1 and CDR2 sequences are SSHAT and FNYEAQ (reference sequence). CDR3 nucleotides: TGTGCCAGCAGCCCGGAGACAGGGATGAACGAGCAGTACTTC. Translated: CASSPETGMNEQYF.

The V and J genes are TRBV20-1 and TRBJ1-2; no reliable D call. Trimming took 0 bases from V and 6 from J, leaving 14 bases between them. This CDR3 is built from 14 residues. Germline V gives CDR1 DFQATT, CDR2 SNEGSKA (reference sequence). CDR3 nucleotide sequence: TGCAGTGCTAGAGATAGTGGCAGGATTGATGGCTACACCTTC. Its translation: CSARDSGRIDGYTF.

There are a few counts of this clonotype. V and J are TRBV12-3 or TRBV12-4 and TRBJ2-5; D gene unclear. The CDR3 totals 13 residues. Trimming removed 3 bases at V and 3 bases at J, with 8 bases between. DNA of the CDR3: TGTGCCAGCAGTTTCTTACTCGAAGAGACCCAGTACTTC. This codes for CASSFLLEETQYF.

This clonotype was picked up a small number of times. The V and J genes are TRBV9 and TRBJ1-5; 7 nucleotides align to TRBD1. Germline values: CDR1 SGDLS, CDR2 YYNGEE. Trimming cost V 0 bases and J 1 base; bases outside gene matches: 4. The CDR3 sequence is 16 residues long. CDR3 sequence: CASSVGTGGSNQPQHF. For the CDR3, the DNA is TGTGCCAGCAGCGTAGGGACAGGCGGGAGCAATCAGCCCCAGCATTTT.

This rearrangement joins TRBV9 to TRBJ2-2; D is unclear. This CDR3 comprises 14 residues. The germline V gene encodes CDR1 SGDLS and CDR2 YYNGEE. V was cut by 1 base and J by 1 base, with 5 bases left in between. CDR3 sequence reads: CASSVLMNTGELFF. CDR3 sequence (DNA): TGTGCCAGCAGCGTACTTATGAACACCGGGGAGCTGTTTTTT.

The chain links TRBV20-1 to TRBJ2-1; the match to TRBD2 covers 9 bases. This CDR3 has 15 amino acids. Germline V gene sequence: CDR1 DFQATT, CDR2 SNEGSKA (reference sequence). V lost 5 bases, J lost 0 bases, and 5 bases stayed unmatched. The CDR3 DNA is TGCAGTGCTTACAAGGGACTAGCCTCCTACAATGAGCAGTTCTTC. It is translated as CSAYKGLASYNEQFF.

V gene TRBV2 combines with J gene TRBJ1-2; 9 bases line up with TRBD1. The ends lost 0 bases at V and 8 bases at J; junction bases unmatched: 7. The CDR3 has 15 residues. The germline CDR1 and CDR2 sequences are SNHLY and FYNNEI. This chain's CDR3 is CASSEARGQGVGYTF. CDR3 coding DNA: TGTGCCAGCAGTGAAGCTCGGGGACAGGGTGTAGGCTACACCTTC.

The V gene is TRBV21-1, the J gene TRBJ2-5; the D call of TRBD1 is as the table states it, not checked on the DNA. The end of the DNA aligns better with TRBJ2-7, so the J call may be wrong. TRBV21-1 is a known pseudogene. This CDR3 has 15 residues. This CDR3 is CASSKVPDKGYEQYF. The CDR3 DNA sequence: TGTGCCAGCAGCAAAGTTCCGGACAAGGGCTACGAGCAGTACTTC.